This TCR beta chain was captured in a study of cytomegalovirus exposure and HLA in healthy donors. On the study more broadly: Earlier results showed roughly 120 million unique TCR beta sequences derived from some 180 million T cells. In terms of ancestry, the Caucasian-associated cluster contained 75% to 90% of the 350 to 450 genotyped donors. Findings and caveats of the study: Earlier findings revealed that most TCR beta V segments proved productive either about 87% or about 30% of the time.

Germline CDR1 is LNHDA and CDR2 is SQIVND (reference sequence). Trimming pared 6 bases from V and 4 bases from J, leaving 10 bases between. The CDR3 sequence is 12 residues long. PCR was performed using 60 Vbeta and 13 Jbeta primers. Profiling relied on immunoSEQ multiplex PCR, and the TCRdb table lists in-frame clones only, not all of them. The profile shows about 140,000 clones, 65% to 70% of them singletons. It was healthy bone marrow donors who served as donors. For this clone: Its matching antigen is unknown.

V gene TRBV19 combines with J gene TRBJ2-7; a weak D match, TRBD1 (5 bases). The sample taken for sequencing was PBMCs. This TCR was recovered from a man aged 25-40 years in good health and CMV-seropositive. The CDR3 spells CASSSGRYEQYF. CDR3 in DNA: TGTGCCAGTAGCTCAGGGCGGTACGAGCAGTACTTC.